This T cell receptor (beta chain) was captured in a study of blood T cell repertoires in COVID-19. Cohort assignment relied on participant-reported clinical history. This clone was detected only a few times. Libraries were prepared by immunoSEQ multiplex PCR; TCRdb keeps only in-frame clonotypes and omits some of them. The repertoire holds fewer than 250,000 clones, with about 83% as singletons. CDR1 SGHRS and CDR2 YFSETQ come from the germline V gene. V was cut by 4 bases and J by 7 bases, with 5 bases left in between. This CDR3 contains 11 residues. The sample taken for sequencing was PBMCs or T cells enriched from blood (not recorded which). The chain recombines TRBV5-1 with TRBJ2-2; a weak D match, TRBD1 (5 bases). The receptor was derived from a woman in her 50s who had recovered from COVID-19. The CDR3 loop is CASSRGGELFF. The CDR3, as DNA: TGCGCCAGCAGCAGGGGCGGGGAGCTGTTTTTT.